What follows are 9 T cell receptor beta chains derived from one specimen sequenced in a study of CXCR3-negative and CXCR3-positive naive CD8 T cells. Study results and limitations: TRB CDR3s of CXCR3-positive naive cells were more hydrophobic than those of CXCR3-negative naive cells.

UMI-labeled 5' RACE yielded the TRB cDNA libraries. TCRdb reworked the 5' RACE reads into one entry per CDR3 protein, no DNA. Recorded for this sample: roughly 110,000 distinct CDR3 sequences. These TCRs are of unknown antigen specificity. Material for sequencing was naive CXCR3+ CD8+ T cells from blood. The subset denotes: CD45RO-CCR7+CD27+CD95- naive CD8+ T cells expressing CXCR3 (TNR3+). These receptors were obtained from a human donor in good health. Some clones in this sample may be carry-over from other donors' samples.

This chain links TRBV19 with TRBJ2-1. The germline CDR1 and CDR2 sequences are LNHDA and SQIVND (reference sequence). The CDR3 consists of 13 residues. This chain's CDR3 is CASSITAYNEQFF.

The chain has TRBV4-1 and TRBJ1-1; TCRdb outputs TRBD1, but without DNA this stays unchecked. Germline values: CDR1 MGHRA, CDR2 YSYEKL. This CDR3 is built from 17 residues. CDR3 region: CASSQNPHQGTGKGAFF.

The rearrangement links TRBV5-4 to TRBJ2-1; TCRdb lists TRBD1, though no DNA is available to test this call. This CDR3 is 15 amino acids long. CDR1 and CDR2 (germline): SGHNT, YYREEE (reference sequence). CDR3 sequence reads: CASSSPHDRLNEQFF.

This chain joins TRBV21-1 and TRBJ1-2; TCRdb gives TRBD1 as the D gene, but with no DNA this cannot be confirmed. TRBV21-1 represents a pseudogene. The CDR3 spans 17 residues. CDR3 loop: CASSNRSGQRGSYGYTF.

The V gene is TRBV12-3 or TRBV12-4, the J gene TRBJ1-1. The CDR3 is made up of 16 amino acids. CDR3 in amino acids: CASSSPDVDSNTEAFF.

V gene TRBV28 combines with J gene TRBJ1-1; the TCRdb D gene call, TRBD1, has no DNA to confirm it. Germline CDR1 MDHEN, CDR2 SYDVKM. The CDR3 runs 18 residues. The CDR3: CASSPIPGTGVMNTEAFF.

The chain has TRBV5-6 and TRBJ2-1; absent DNA, TCRdb's TRBD1 call cannot be checked. This CDR3 has 13 amino acids. Germline-derived CDR1 and CDR2 are SGHDT and YYEEEE. The CDR3 here is CASNGQGNYEQYF.

The chain couples TRBV15 to TRBJ2-3; TCRdb outputs TRBD1, but without DNA this stays unchecked. The CDR3 is 14 amino acids. Germline V gene sequence: CDR1 LNHNV, CDR2 YYDKDF (reference sequence). The CDR3 is CATSRGEGPDTQYF.

The chain combines TRBV5-1 with TRBJ2-7; the TCRdb D gene call, TRBD2, has no DNA to confirm it. The CDR3 is 14 amino acids. The germline gives CDR1 SGHRS, CDR2 YFSETQ. CDR3 loop: CASSLVAGSYEQYF.